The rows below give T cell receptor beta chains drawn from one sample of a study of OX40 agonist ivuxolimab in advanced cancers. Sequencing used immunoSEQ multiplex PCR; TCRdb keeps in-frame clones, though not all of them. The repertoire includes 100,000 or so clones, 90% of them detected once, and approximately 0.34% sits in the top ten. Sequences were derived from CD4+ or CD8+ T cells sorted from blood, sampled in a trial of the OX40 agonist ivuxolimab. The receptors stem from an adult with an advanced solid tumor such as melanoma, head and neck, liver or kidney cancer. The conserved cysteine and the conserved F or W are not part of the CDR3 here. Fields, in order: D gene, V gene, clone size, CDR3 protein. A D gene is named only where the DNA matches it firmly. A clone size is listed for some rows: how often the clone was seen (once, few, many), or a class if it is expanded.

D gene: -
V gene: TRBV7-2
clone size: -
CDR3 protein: ASSFPGQPQH

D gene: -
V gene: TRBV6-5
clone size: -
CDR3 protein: ASSPGARVQY

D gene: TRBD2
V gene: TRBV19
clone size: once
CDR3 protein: ASASGSAPYEQY

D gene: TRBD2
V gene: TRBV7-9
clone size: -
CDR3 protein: ASSPPLTSGRSTGELF

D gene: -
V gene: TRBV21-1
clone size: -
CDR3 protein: ASSKRRKTSGSSPQETQY

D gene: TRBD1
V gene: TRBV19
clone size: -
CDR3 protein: ASSRVRDRATYEQY

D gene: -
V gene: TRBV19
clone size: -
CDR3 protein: ASSFRREGAKNIQY

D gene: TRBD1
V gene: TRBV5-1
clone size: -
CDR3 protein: ASSLEGRGLGNTEAF

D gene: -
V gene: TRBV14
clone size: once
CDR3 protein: ASSQAGFYNEQF

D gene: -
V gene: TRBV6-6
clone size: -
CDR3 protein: ASSYSILGNQPQH

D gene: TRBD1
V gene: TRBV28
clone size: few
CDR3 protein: ASSFRDRGFQPQH

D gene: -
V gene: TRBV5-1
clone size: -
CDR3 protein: ASTRTPDTGELF

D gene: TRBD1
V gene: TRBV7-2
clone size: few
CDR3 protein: ASSLGQGIYNEQF

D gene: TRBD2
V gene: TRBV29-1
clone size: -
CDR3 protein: SVGAGGTPTYNEQF

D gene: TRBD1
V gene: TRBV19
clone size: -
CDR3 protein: ASSPSGQGRSYEQY

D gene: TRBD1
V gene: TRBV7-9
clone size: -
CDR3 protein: ASSSGQGSIMDTQY

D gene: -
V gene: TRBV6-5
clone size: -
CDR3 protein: ASSSSRRTSYEQY

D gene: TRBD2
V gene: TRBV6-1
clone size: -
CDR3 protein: ASSELAGGIGTDTQY

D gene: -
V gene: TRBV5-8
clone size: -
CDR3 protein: ASENGDRNSNQPQH

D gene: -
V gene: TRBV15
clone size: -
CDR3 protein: ATSRDPQGLGANVLT

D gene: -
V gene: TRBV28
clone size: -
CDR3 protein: ASSSGPGSSYNEQF

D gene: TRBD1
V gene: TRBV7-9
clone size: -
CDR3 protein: ASSLAIQGASQETQY

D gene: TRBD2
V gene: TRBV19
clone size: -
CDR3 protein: ASSIGRTSGGGDTQY

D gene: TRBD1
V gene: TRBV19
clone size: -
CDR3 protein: ASSIQGAASPRTGNEQF

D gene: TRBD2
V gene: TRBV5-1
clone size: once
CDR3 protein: ASSRSGNPTLYNEQF

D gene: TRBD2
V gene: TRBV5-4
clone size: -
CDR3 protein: ASNKLAGGPGNEQF

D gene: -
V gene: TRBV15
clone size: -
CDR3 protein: ATSRTGPNTPGELF

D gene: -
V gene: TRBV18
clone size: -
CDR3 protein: ASSPSQGYYEQY

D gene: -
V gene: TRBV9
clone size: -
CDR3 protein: ASSVGRDPSYEQY

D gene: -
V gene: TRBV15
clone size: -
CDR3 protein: ATSRGGNYGYT

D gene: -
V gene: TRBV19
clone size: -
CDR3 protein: ASSSRAWNEKLF

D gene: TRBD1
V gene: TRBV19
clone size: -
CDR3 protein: ASKTGQGGSYEQY

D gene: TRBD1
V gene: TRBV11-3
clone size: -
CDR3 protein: ASSFSGTEGETQY

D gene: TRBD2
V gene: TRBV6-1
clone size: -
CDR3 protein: ASSATSGRATGELF

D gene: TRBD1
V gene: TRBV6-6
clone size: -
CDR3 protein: ASSPRGQGRETQY

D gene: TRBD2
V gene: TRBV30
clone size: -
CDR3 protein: ALDGGPSGPYEQY

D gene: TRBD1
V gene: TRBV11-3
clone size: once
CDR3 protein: ASSKDRVVTGELF

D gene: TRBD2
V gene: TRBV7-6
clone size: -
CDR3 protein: ASSLGTSGRVDTQY

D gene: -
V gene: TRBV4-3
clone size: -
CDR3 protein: ASSQVGGTEQY

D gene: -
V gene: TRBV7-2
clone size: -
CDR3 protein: ASSLERASGNTIY

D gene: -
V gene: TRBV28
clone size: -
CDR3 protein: ASTAWGYEQY

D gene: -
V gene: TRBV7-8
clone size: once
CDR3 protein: ASSERQSSYEQY

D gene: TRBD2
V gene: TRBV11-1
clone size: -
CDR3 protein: ASSMPGLAGALEQF

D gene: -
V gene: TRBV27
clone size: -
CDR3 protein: ASSGQSKGSYEQY

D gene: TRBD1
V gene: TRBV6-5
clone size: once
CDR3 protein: ASSYSPQGRFEKLF

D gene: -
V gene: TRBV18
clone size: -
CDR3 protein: ASSPGSPLGPPTDTQY

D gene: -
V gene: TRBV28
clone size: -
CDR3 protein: ASSDWGRGGGSEQY

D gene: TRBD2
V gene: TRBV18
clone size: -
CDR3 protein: ASSPSTSGYNEQF

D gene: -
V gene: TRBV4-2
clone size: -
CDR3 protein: ASSQERGSFYNEQF

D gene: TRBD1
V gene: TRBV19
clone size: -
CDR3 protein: ASSPKVDRNQPQH

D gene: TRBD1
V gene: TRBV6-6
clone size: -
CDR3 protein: ASSYSRDSYEQY

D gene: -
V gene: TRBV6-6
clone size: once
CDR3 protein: ASSLDNQPQH

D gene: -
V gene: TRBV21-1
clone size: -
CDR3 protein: ASNQIQGAPQEDNEQF

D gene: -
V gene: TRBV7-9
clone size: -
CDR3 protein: AGVGQNQETQY

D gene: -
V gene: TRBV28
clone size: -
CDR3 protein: ASSPAAEGGPNTGELF

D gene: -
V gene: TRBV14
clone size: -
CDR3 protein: ASSQEPAANQPQH

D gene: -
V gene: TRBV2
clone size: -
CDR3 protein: ASSQQGTGELF

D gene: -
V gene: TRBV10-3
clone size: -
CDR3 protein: AIIFRVSEQNIQY

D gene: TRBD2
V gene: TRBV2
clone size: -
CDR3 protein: ASILTSGVFNEQF

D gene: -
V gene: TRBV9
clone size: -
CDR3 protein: ASSNRDTQGTDTQY